Listed here are 7 T cell receptor beta chains from one sample, sequenced in a study of T-cell memory formation after mild COVID-19. TCRdb ran MiXCR on the 5' RACE reads and lists one entry per CDR3 protein. The sample lists 150,000 to 200,000 distinct CDR3 sequences; around 13% were seen once. The sequencing sample was made of PBMCs or a T cell subset sorted from them (not recorded which). All receptors come from an adult woman who had mild COVID-19 (a few samples of this study predate the infection). Cell type and time point are not known.

This clonotype was observed a few times. The rearrangement uses TRBV6-6 and TRBJ2-7; TRBD2 matches at 10 bases. This CDR3 spans 16 amino acids. Looked up from germline, CDR1 is MNHNY and CDR2 is SVGAGI (reference sequence). V lost 0 bases to trimming and J lost 1 base; unmatched junction nucleotides: 3. The CDR3 sequence: CASSYSASGGSYEQYF. CDR3 bases: TGTGCCAGCAGTTACTCGGCTAGCGGGGGATCCTACGAGCAGTACTTC.

Only a few counts were recorded for this clonotype. This sequence joins TRBV6-6 and TRBJ2-1; D not certain. CDR1 and CDR2 from the germline V gene are MNHNY and SVGAGI (reference sequence). This CDR3 has 12 residues. Trimming cost V 6 bases and J 6 bases, with 9 bases left between them. The CDR3 DNA reads as TGTGCCAGCAGAAATAACCTCAATGAGCAGTTCTTC. Its translation: CASRNNLNEQFF.

This rearrangement joins TRBV29-1 to TRBJ1-1; no firm D call. Trimming stripped 1 base from V and 3 bases from J, with 9 bases between. Germline V gene lookup returns CDR1 SQVTM and CDR2 ANQGSEA. The CDR3 is 13 amino acids. The CDR3 region has the DNA TGCAGCGTTGAAGTAGGCTTGGACACTGAAGCTTTCTTT. Amino acid sequence: CSVEVGLDTEAFF. Looking up the rest from reference TRBV29-1 and TRBJ1-1 gives the full variable domain: SAVISQKPSRDICQRGTSLTIQCQVDSQVTMMFWYRQQPGQSLTLIATANQGSEATYESGFVIDKFPISRPNLTFSTLTVSNMSPEDSSIYLCSVEVGLDTEAFFGQGTRLTVV.

This rearrangement joins TRBV6-6 to TRBJ1-1; 9 bases line up with TRBD1. CDR1 is MNHNY and CDR2 is SVGAGI in the germline V gene (reference sequence). This CDR3 comprises 12 residues. J gave up 11 bases and V 6 bases, and 7 bases lay outside the gene matches. CDR3: CASSLTGGQAFF. CDR3 nucleotides: TGTGCCAGCAGCCTAACAGGGGGCCAGGCTTTCTTT.

The CDR3 protein is CASSFRAGLSGANVLTF. CDR3 sequence (DNA): TGTGCCAGCAGTTTTCGGGCAGGCCTCTCTGGGGCCAACGTCCTGACTTTC. V is TRBV12-3 or TRBV12-4 and J is TRBJ2-6; D not certain. The CDR3 runs to 17 residues. Trimming stripped 3 bases from V and 0 bases from J, with 12 bases between.

The V gene is TRBV9, the J gene TRBJ2-1, with TRBD2 matching over 10 bases. After removal of 2 bases from V and 9 bases from J, the junction contained 8 bases not matched to a gene. CDR1 is SGDLS, CDR2 YYNGEE, per germline. The CDR3 length is 15 residues. The CDR3 DNA sequence: TGTGCCAGCAGCGTGACTAGCGGGCTACTAGGTGAGCAGTTCTTC. Residues: CASSVTSGLLGEQFF.

The genes are TRBV5-1 and TRBJ2-2; D remains unclear. CDR1 SGHRS and CDR2 YFSETQ come from the germline V gene. The CDR3 runs to 16 residues. V gave up 0 bases and J gave up 2 bases, with 11 bases separating them. CDR3 nucleotides: TGCGCCAGCAGCTTGGTCGGCGGAGATAACACCGGGGAGCTGTTTTTT. It is translated as CASSLVGGDNTGELFF.